The 3 T cell receptor beta chains below come from one sample, sequenced in a study. MiXCR, run by TCRdb on the 5' RACE reads, gives a single entry per CDR3 protein. The data show 30,000 to 40,000 distinct CDR3 sequences, about 28% seen once. The sequenced sample was naive CD4+ T cells sorted from a lymph node. Documented subset: naive CD4+ T cells, CD4+CD45RA+CD25-. All receptors derive from a female donor with breast cancer.

The chain links TRBV4-1 to TRBJ2-3; the match to TRBD2 covers 9 bases. This CDR3 has 18 amino acids. V was pared by 1 base and J by 2 bases, with 10 bases of the junction left unmatched. The germline V gene encodes CDR1 MGHRA and CDR2 YSYEKL. This CDR3 reads CASSQVAPLAGHTDTQYF. The CDR3 nucleotides are TGCGCCAGCAGCCAAGTAGCCCCTCTAGCGGGGCACACAGATACGCAGTATTTT.

Only a few counts were recorded for this clonotype. V gene TRBV29-1 combines with J gene TRBJ2-7; 9 bases fit TRBD1. The CDR3 is 14 amino acids. The trim removed 7 bases at V and 1 base at J, leaving 8 bases unmatched. Germline V gene sequence: CDR1 SQVTM, CDR2 ANQGSEA. The CDR3 spells CSATRDRVSYEQYF. In DNA, the CDR3 is TGCAGCGCAACCCGGGACAGGGTTTCCTACGAGCAGTACTTC.

This clonotype counts as medium-sized. The genes are TRBV9 and TRBJ2-1, with TRBD1 identical over 9 bases. This CDR3 has 13 residues. Germline V gene lookup returns CDR1 SGDLS and CDR2 YYNGEE. Losses at the gene ends were 2 bases for V and 7 bases for J; bases not matched to a gene: 1. DNA for the CDR3: TGTGCCAGCAGCGTCGGACAGGGGAATGAGCAGTTCTTC. Its protein product is CASSVGQGNEQFF.